Reported below is one T cell receptor (beta chain). In the authors' workflow: Estimates of nucleated cell counts were drawn from the amplification of reference gene primers. The method was immunoSEQ multiplex PCR; TCRdb's version includes in-frame clones alone and lacks a portion of them. V and J calls plus clone size are reproduced from that table; the DNA served to infer D and trimming. The sample carries approximately 190,000 clones, around nine tenths recorded once. The entry originates in a study of blood T cell repertoires in COVID-19. Study details: COVID-19 samples, acute and convalescent, were from the United States, Italy and Spain. T cells, B-cell-depleted T cells, or PBMCs supplied cDNA or gDNA.

CDR1 is MNHNS and CDR2 is SASEGT in the germline V gene. The CDR3 consists of 15 residues. The V gene end was trimmed by 1 base and the J gene end by 8 bases; junction bases not matched to a gene: 7. The sample was peripheral blood. The TCR originated in a man between 65 and 80 years old with active or convalescent COVID-19. The chain couples TRBV6-1 to TRBJ1-4, with 7 bases that match TRBD1. The CDR3 loop is CASSEGDRDVEKLFF. CDR3 bases: TGTGCCAGCAGTGAAGGCGACAGGGACGTGGAAAAACTGTTTTTT.